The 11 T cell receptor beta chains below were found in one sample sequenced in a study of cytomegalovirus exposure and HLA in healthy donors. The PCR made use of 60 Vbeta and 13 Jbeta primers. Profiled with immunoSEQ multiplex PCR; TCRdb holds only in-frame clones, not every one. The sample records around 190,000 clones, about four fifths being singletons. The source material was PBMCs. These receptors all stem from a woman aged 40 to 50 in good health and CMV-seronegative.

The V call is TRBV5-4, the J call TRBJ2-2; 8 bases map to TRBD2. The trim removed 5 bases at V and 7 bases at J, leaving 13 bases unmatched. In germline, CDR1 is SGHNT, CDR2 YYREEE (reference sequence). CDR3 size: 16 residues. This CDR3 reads CASSMVIGTRGGELFF. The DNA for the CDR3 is TGTGCCAGCAGTATGGTGATCGGGACTAGGGGCGGGGAGCTGTTTTTT.

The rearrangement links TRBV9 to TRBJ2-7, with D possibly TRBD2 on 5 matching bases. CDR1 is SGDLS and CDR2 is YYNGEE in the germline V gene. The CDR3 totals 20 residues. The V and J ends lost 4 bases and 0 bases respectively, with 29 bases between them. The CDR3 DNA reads TGTGCCAGCAGCCCCCCCGCGACCGAGGGAATCCCTGGGCGCTCCTACGAGCAGTACGTC. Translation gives CASSPPATEGIPGRSYEQYV.

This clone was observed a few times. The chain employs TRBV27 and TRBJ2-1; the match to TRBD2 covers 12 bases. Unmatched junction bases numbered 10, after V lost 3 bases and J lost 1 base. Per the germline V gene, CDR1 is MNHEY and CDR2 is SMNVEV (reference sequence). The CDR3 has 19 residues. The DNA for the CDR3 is TGTGCCAGCAGTTTTTCTAGCGGGAGGGCTTGGTTATCCTACAATGAGCAGTTCTTC. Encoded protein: CASSFSSGRAWLSYNEQFF.

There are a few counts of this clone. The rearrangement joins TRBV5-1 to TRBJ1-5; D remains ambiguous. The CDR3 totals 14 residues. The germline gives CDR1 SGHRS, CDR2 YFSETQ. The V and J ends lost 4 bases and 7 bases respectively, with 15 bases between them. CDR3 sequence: CASSLHGVGQPQHF. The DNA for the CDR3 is TGCGCCAGCAGCCTTCACGGGGTGGGGCAGCCCCAGCATTTT. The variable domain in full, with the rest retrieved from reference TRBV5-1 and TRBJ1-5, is KAGVTQTPRYLIKTRGQQVTLSCSPISGHRSVSWYQQTPGQGLQFLFEYFSETQRNKGNFPGRFSGRQFSNSRSEMNVSTLELGDSALYLCASSLHGVGQPQHFGDGTRLSIL.

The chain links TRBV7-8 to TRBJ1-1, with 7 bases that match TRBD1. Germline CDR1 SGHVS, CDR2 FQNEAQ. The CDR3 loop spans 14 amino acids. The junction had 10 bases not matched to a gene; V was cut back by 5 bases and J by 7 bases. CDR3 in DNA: TGTGCCAGCAGCCCGGGGACAGCCAAACATGAAGCTTTCTTT. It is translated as CASSPGTAKHEAFF.

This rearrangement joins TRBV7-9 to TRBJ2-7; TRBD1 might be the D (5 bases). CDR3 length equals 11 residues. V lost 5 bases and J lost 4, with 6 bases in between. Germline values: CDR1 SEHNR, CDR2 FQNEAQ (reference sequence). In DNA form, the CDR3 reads TGTGCCAGCAGCAGGGGATACGAGCAGTACTTC. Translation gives CASSRGYEQYF.

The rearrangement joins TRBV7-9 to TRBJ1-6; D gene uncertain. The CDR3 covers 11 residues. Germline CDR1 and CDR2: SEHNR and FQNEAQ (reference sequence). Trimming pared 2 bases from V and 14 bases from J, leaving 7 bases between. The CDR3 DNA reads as TGTGCCAGCAGCTTACATGACACCCTCCACTTT. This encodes CASSLHDTLHF. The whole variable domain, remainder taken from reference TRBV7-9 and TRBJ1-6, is DTGVSQNPRHKITKRGQNVTFRCDPISEHNRLYWYRQTLGQGPEFLTYFQNEAQLEKSRLLSDRFSAERPKGSFSTLEIQRTEQGDSAMYLCASSLHDTLHFGNGTRLTVT.

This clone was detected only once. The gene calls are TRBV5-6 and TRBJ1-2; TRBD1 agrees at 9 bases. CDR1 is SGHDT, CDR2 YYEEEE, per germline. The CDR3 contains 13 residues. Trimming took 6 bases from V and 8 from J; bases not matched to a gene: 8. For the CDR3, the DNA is TGTGCCAGCACCTTAGACAGGGGGTTGGGCTACACCTTC. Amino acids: CASTLDRGLGYTF.

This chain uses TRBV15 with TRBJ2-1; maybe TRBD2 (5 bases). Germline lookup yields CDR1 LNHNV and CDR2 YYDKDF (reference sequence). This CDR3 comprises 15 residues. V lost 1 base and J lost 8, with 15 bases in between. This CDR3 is CATSRGASRTDEQFF. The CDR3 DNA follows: TGTGCCACCAGCAGAGGGGCTAGCCGTACGGATGAGCAGTTCTTC.

The CDR3 loop reads CASKFQGNSNQPQHF. In DNA, the CDR3 is TGTGCCAGCAAGTTCCAGGGGAATAGCAATCAGCCCCAGCATTTT. The chain links TRBV28 to TRBJ1-5; TRBD1 might be the D (6 bases). The germline V gene encodes CDR1 MDHEN and CDR2 SYDVKM. V was pared by 7 bases and J by 0 bases, with 13 bases between. The CDR3 is 15 residues long.

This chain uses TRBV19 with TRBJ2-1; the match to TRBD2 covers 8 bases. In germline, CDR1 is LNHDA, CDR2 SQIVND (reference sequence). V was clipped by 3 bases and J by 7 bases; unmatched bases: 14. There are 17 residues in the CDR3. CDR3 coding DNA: TGTGCCAGTAGTATTCAGTCGGGGGGGTTCGTTGGGAATGAGCAGTTCTTC. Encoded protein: CASSIQSGGFVGNEQFF.